This record looks at one T cell receptor beta chain sequence and its context. These data come from a study of T cell changes during pregnancy in multiple sclerosis. Data came from immunoSEQ multiplex PCR; TCRdb stores just in-frame clones and leaves some out. The sample has tens of thousands of clones; roughly 90% are singletons. This CDR3 is built from 15 residues. With 0 bases removed from V and 0 bases from J, the gap between germline ends came to 9 bases. CDR1 and CDR2 (germline): LGHNA, YNFKEQ. The source was peripheral blood, collected after pregnancy. The clonotype originates from a female donor in good health, enrolled as a control in a pregnancy study. The rearrangement links TRBV4-2 to TRBJ2-7; perhaps TRBD2 as D (6 bases). The CDR3 spells CASSQDAGPSYEQYF. The CDR3 bases are TGTGCCAGCAGCCAAGACGCGGGGCCCTCCTACGAGCAGTACTTC.